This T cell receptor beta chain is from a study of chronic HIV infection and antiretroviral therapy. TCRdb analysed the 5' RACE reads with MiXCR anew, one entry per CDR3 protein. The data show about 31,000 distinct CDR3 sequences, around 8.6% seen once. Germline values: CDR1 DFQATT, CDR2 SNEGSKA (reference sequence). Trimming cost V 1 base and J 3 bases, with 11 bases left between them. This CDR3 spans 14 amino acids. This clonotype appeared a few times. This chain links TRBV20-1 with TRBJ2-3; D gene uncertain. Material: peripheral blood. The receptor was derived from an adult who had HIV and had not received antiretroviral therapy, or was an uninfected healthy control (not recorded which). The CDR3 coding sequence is TGCAGTGCTAGAGGGACGGAGTGGACAGATACGCAGTATTTT. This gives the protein CSARGTEWTDTQYF.